This entry describes one TCR beta chain. This sample is drawn from a study of radiotherapy plus CTLA-4 blockade in lung cancer. Study context: There were objective responses in approximately 19% of patients, and 31% had disease control.

The V gene end was trimmed by 4 bases and the J gene end by 4 bases; junction bases not matched to a gene: 11. Germline loops: CDR1 SGHNT, CDR2 YYREEE (reference sequence). The CDR3 length is 17 residues. Some clones are missing from TCRdb's copy, which holds only in-frame ones; the method was immunoSEQ multiplex PCR. The sample shows some 46,000 clones, around four fifths of them seen only once. The sequences come from peripheral blood, collected from a patient treated with radiotherapy plus ipilimumab. This receptor was taken from a human donor with non-small cell lung cancer who had stable disease on radiotherapy plus ipilimumab. The chain uses TRBV5-4 and TRBJ2-3, with 11 positions matching TRBD2. CDR3 coding DNA: TGTGCCAGCAGCCCGCGGGTAGCGGGAGGGCCCGCAGATACGCAGTATTTT. The encoded protein is CASSPRVAGGPADTQYF.